This entry features one T cell receptor (beta chain) sequence. Its target is not known. Produced via immunoSEQ multiplex PCR; TCRdb's table is partial and in-frame only. Counted here are about 79,000 clones, approximately 88% occurring once; the ten biggest clones make up 13%. The CDR3 runs to 15 residues. V dropped 5 bases and J dropped 2; count of bases not matched to a gene: 7. The germline CDR1 and CDR2 sequences are SGHTA and FQGTGA. This record comes from a study of OX40 agonist ivuxolimab in advanced cancers. Whole-study context: The diagnoses of dose-escalation patients were hepatocellular carcinoma, melanoma, renal cell or head and neck cancer.

Study-level results: Some nonresponders additionally presented with little normalized T-cell clonal expansion. The 0.1-3.0 mg/kg partial responders had among the lowest clonal expansion.

J is TRBJ2-3 and V is TRBV7-3; 7 bases match TRBD2. Sequences were derived from CD4+ or CD8+ T cells sorted from blood, sampled in a trial of the OX40 agonist ivuxolimab. The clonotype comes from an adult with an advanced solid tumor such as melanoma, head and neck, liver or kidney cancer. For the CDR3, the DNA is TGTGCCAGCAGCCCAAGCGGGACCCACACAGATACGCAGTATTTT. It is translated as CASSPSGTHTDTQYF. Together with reference TRBV7-3 and TRBJ2-3, the CDR3 gives the full variable domain: GAGVSQTPSNKVTEKGKYVELRCDPISGHTALYWYRQSLGQGPEFLIYFQGTGAADDSGLPNDRFFAVRPEGSVSTLKIQRTERGDSAVYLCASSPSGTHTDTQYFGPGTRLTVL.